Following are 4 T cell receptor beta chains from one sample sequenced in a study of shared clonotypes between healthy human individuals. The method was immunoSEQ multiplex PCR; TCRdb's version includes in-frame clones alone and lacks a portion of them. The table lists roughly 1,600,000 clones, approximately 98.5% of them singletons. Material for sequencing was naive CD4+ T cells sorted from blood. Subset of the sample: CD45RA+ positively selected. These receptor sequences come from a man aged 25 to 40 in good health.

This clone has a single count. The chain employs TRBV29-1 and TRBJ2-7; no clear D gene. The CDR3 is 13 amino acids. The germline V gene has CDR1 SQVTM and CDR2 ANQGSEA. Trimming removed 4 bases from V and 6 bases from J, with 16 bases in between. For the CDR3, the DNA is TGCAGCGTTGTCGTACTGGGTTACGGCGAGCAGTACTTC. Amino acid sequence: CSVVVLGYGEQYF.

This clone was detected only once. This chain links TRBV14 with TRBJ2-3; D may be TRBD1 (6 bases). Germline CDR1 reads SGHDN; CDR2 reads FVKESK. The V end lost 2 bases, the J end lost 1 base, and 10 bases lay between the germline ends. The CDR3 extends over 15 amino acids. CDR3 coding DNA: TGTGCCAGCAGCCAAACCACAGGGCGCACAGATACGCAGTATTTT. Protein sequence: CASSQTTGRTDTQYF.

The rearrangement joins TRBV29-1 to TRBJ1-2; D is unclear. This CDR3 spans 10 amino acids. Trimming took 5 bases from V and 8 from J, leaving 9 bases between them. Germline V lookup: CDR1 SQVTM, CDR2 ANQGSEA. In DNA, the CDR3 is TGCAGCGTTAAGGAAGGGGGCTACACCTTC. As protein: CSVKEGGYTF. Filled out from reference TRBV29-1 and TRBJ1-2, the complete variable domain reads SAVISQKPSRDICQRGTSLTIQCQVDSQVTMMFWYRQQPGQSLTLIATANQGSEATYESGFVIDKFPISRPNLTFSTLTVSNMSPEDSSIYLCSVKEGGYTFGSGTRLTVV.

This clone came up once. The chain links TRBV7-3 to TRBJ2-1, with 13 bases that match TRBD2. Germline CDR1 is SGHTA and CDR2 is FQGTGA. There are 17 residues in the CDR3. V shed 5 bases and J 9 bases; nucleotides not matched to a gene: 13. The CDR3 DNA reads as TGTGCCAGCAGCCCCGATGGACTAGCGGGAGTAAGGGGTGAGCAGTTCTTC. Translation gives CASSPDGLAGVRGEQFF.